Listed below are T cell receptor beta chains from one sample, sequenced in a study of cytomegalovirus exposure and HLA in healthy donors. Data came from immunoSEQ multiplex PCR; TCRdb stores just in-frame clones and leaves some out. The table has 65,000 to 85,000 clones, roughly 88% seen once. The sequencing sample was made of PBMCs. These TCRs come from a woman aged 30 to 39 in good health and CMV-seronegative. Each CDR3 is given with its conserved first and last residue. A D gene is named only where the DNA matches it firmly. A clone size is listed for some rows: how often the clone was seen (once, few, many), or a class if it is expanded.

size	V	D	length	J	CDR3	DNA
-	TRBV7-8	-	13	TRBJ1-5	CASSPERDQPQHF	TGTGCCAGCAGCCCCGAGAGGGATCAGCCCCAGCATTTT
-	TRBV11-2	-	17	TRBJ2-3	CASSSLGWRGFTDTQYF	TGTGCCAGCAGCTCCCTAGGCTGGCGGGGTTTCACAGATACGCAGTATTTT
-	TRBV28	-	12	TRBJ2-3	CASSSGADTQYF	TGTGCCAGCAGCTCAGGGGCAGATACGCAGTATTTT
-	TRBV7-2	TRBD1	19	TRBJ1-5	CASSLVGTGVEMGNQPQHF	TGTGCCAGCAGCTTAGTCGGGACAGGGGTAGAGATGGGCAATCAGCCCCAGCATTTT
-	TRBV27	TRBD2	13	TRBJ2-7	CASSIRGGYEQYF	TGTGCCAGCAGTATTCGGGGGGGCTACGAGCAGTACTTC
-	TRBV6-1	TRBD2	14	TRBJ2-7	CASSGGRNSYEQYF	TGTGCCAGCAGTGGCGGGAGGAACTCCTACGAGCAGTACTTC
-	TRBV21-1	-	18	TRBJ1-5	CASSNRGRVVKGNQPQHF	TGTGCCAGCAGCAACCGGGGGAGGGTGGTGAAGGGCAATCAGCCCCAGCATTTT
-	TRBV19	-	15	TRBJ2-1	CASSAPGGGRSAQFF	TGTGCCAGTAGTGCCCCCGGTGGGGGGAGGTCCGCGCAGTTCTTC
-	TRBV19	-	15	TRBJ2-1	CASTVDRGGSNEQFF	TGTGCCAGTACTGTAGACAGGGGCGGGAGTAATGAGCAGTTCTTC
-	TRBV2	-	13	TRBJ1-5	CASSVTGNQPQHF	TGTGCCAGCAGTGTGACAGGCAATCAGCCCCAGCATTTT
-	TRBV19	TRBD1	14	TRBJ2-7	CASRFPGQDYEQYF	TGTGCCAGTAGGTTTCCGGGACAGGACTACGAGCAGTACTTC
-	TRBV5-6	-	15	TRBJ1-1	CASSLGVIPNTEAFF	TGTGCCAGCAGCTTGGGAGTGATACCGAACACTGAAGCTTTCTTT
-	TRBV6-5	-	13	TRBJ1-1	CASSAVDRAEAFF	TGTGCCAGCAGCGCAGTCGATCGGGCTGAAGCTTTCTTT
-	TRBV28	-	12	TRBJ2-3	CASRTQLGAQYF	TGTGCCAGCAGGACTCAGTTGGGTGCGCAGTATTTT
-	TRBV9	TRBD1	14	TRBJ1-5	CASSVWDRMQPQHF	TGTGCCAGCAGCGTATGGGACAGGATGCAGCCCCAGCATTTT
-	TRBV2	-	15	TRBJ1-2	CASSERGSFTYGYTF	TGTGCCAGCAGCGAAAGAGGGTCCTTTACCTATGGCTACACCTTC
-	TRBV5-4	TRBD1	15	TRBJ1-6	CASSGGGRGVSPLHF	TGTGCCAGCAGCGGTGGGGGCAGGGGGGTTTCACCCCTCCACTTT
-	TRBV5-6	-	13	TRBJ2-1	CASRLPGYNEQFF	TGTGCCAGCAGACTCCCAGGTTACAATGAGCAGTTCTTC
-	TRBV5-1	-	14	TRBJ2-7	CASREGGRSYEQYF	TGCGCCAGCAGGGAGGGAGGTCGATCCTACGAGCAGTACTTC
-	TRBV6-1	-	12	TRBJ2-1	CASQTDYNEQFF	TGTGCCAGCCAGACTGACTACAATGAGCAGTTCTTC
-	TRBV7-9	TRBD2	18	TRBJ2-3	CASSFVLAGRIGTDTQYF	TGTGCCAGCAGCTTCGTGCTAGCGGGAAGGATAGGCACAGATACGCAGTATTTT
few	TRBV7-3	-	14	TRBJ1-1	CASSARQGYTEAFF	TGTGCCAGCAGCGCCCGTCAGGGGTACACTGAAGCTTTCTTT
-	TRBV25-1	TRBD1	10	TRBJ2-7	CASSTGDPYF	TGTGCCAGCAGTACAGGGGATCCGTACTTC
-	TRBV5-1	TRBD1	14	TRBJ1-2	CASEKGQGSYGYTF	TGCGCCAGCGAGAAGGGACAGGGGTCCTATGGCTACACCTTC
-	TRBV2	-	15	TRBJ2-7	CASSEALGRTYEQYF	TGTGCCAGCAGTGAAGCGCTTGGCAGAACCTACGAGCAGTACTTC
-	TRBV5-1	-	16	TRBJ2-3	CASSLDARSSTDTQYF	TGCGCCAGCAGCTTGGACGCCAGATCTAGCACAGATACGCAGTATTTT
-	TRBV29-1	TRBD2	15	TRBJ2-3	CSVESPAGEADTQYF	TGCAGCGTTGAATCTCCGGCGGGAGAGGCAGATACGCAGTATTTT
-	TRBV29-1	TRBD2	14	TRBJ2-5	CSGTGGSRQETQYF	TGCAGCGGGACGGGCGGGAGTAGGCAAGAGACCCAGTACTTC
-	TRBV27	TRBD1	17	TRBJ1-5	CASSLFGGTAGNQPQHF	TGTGCCAGCAGTTTATTTGGCGGGACAGCCGGCAATCAGCCCCAGCATTTT
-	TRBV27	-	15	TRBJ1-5	CASSTGATPNQPQHF	TGTGCCAGCAGTACAGGAGCTACGCCCAATCAGCCCCAGCATTTT